Following are 18 T cell receptor beta chains from one sample sequenced in a study of CD8 T cells in ankylosing spondylitis. TCRdb reprocessed the 5' RACE reads with MiXCR, giving one entry per CDR3 protein. The sample lists roughly 180,000 distinct CDR3 sequences, 9.8% seen once, with more than 12% in the top ten. Sequenced: blood, either unsorted or a sorted T cell fraction (not recorded which). These receptors were obtained from a female donor with ankylosing spondylitis or in good health (not recorded which).

This clonotype appeared many times. The chain has TRBV6-5 and TRBJ2-7, with TRBD1 identical over 9 bases. Germline values: CDR1 MNHEY, CDR2 SVGAGI. Trimming cost V 2 bases and J 6 bases; bases outside gene matches: 14. This CDR3 has 17 residues. The CDR3 DNA follows: TGTGCCAGCAGTTACGGACAGGGGCGATTCCTAAGCGGCGAGCAGTACTTC. Protein: CASSYGQGRFLSGEQYF.

The rearrangement joins TRBV6-1 to TRBJ2-5; D not resolved. The CDR3 length is 13 residues. The V end was cut by 6 bases, the J end by 5 bases, with 13 bases between. Germline CDR1 is MNHNS and CDR2 is SASEGT. The CDR3 bases are TGTGCCAGCAGAATCCGGTTGCTTGAGACCCAGTACTTC. This gives the protein CASRIRLLETQYF.

This clonotype was recorded at least ten times. The CDR3 bases are TGTGCCATCAGGGTAACAGGCTCCTACAATGAGCAGTTCTTC. It specifies CAIRVTGSYNEQFF. J is TRBJ2-1 and V is TRBV10-3; D may be TRBD1 (5 bases). The CDR3 contains 14 residues. Trimming removed 6 bases from V and 0 bases from J, with 9 bases in between. CDR1 and CDR2 (germline): ENHRY, SYGVKD.

This clonotype showed up just a few times. The DNA for the CDR3 is TGTGCCAGCAGTTTCCTCGGGACAGGGAGCTATGGCTACACCTTC. Translating gives CASSFLGTGSYGYTF. V usage is TRBV27 and J usage is TRBJ1-2; the match to TRBD1 covers 9 bases. V was clipped by 3 bases and J by 4 bases; unmatched bases: 6. Germline values: CDR1 MNHEY, CDR2 SMNVEV (reference sequence). The CDR3 is 15 residues long.

This clonotype was counted ten times or more. The genes are TRBV29-1 and TRBJ1-1; D ambiguous. The V end was cut by 7 bases, the J end by 5 bases, with 8 bases between. Looked up from germline, CDR1 is SQVTM and CDR2 is ANQGSEA. There are 10 residues in the CDR3. The CDR3 is CSAFWTEAFF. The CDR3 bases are TGCAGCGCCTTTTGGACTGAAGCTTTCTTT.

The chain links TRBV7-3 to TRBJ2-3; 8 bases are a match to TRBD2. The germline V gene encodes CDR1 SGHTA and CDR2 FQGTGA. After removal of 5 bases from V and 2 bases from J, the junction contained 15 bases not matched to a gene. The CDR3 runs 18 residues. CDR3 nucleotides: TGTGCCAGCAGCGCACTAGCGGTCCAGTGGCAGGACACAGATACGCAGTATTTT. This encodes CASSALAVQWQDTDTQYF.

This clonotype was observed a few times. This chain uses TRBV10-3 with TRBJ2-1; D uncertain. In germline, CDR1 is ENHRY, CDR2 SYGVKD. Trimming left V 2 bases short and J 4 bases short, with 9 bases between. This CDR3 contains 14 residues. The CDR3 DNA is TGTGCCATCAGTGAGAGCAGGATTTACAATGAGCAGTTCTTC. This codes for CAISESRIYNEQFF.

V is TRBV12-3 or TRBV12-4 and J is TRBJ2-3; D possibly corresponds to TRBD2 (5 bases). This CDR3 has 12 amino acids. V dropped 7 bases and J dropped 6 bases, with 11 bases sitting between them. CDR3 nucleotides: TGTGCCAGCACTAGAACGGGGGATACGCAGTATTTT. It codes for CASTRTGDTQYF.

The V and J genes are TRBV25-1 and TRBJ1-5; the D gene is possibly TRBD1 (6 bases). CDR3 length: 13 residues. With 4 bases removed from V and 4 bases from J, the gap between germline ends came to 8 bases. CDR1 and CDR2 (germline): MGHDK, SYGVNS. In DNA form, the CDR3 reads TGTGCCAGCAGTGTGGGGGCAAATCAGCCCCAGCATTTT. Its protein product is CASSVGANQPQHF.

This clonotype came up a few times. The chain joins TRBV6-2 or TRBV6-3 to TRBJ2-2; TRBD2 matches at 13 bases. Losses at the gene ends were 2 bases for V and 2 bases for J; bases not matched to a gene: 2. The V gene's germline CDR1 is MNHEY and CDR2 SVGEGT. The CDR3 extends over 17 amino acids. In DNA form, the CDR3 reads TGTGCCAGCAGTTACGCGGGACTAGCGGGAAACACCGGGGAGCTGTTTTTT. This translates into CASSYAGLAGNTGELFF.

The chain couples TRBV3-1 to TRBJ2-3, with D hard to call. The CDR3 spans 15 residues. The ends were cut back, 1 base at V and 5 bases at J, with 13 bases in the middle. Looked up from germline, CDR1 is LGHDT and CDR2 is YNNKEL (reference sequence). The CDR3: CASSQGYGVGDTQYF. The DNA for the CDR3 is TGTGCCAGCAGCCAAGGCTACGGAGTCGGAGATACGCAGTATTTT.

This clonotype occurred a few times. CDR3 amino acids: CASTPDSQGLLLEQYF. The CDR3 bases are TGTGCCAGCACCCCGGACAGCCAAGGCCTGCTACTCGAGCAGTACTTC. This chain links TRBV6-2 or TRBV6-3 with TRBJ2-7; perhaps TRBD1 as D (6 bases). CDR1 is MNHEY, CDR2 SVGEGT, per germline. This CDR3 comprises 16 residues. Trimming shortened V by 7 bases and J by 6 bases, and 25 bases separated the two germline ends.

The CDR3 sequence is CASSSNTGELFF. CDR3 nucleotide sequence: TGTGCCAGCAGTTCGAACACCGGGGAGCTGTTTTTT. The chain links TRBV27 to TRBJ2-2, with D unclear. Germline V gene data show CDR1 as MNHEY and CDR2 as SMNVEV (reference sequence). This CDR3 is built from 12 residues. V was trimmed by 4 bases and J by 0 bases, leaving 0 bases between them.

The table lists this clonotype with many counts. The genes are TRBV12-3 or TRBV12-4 and TRBJ2-1; TRBD2 agrees at 13 bases. Unmatched junction bases numbered 7, after V lost 6 bases and J lost 5 bases. The CDR3 length is 16 residues. CDR3 protein: CASSLTSGRAHNEQFF. DNA for the CDR3: TGTGCCAGCAGCCTAACTAGCGGGAGGGCTCACAATGAGCAGTTCTTC.

The V and J genes are TRBV5-5 and TRBJ2-7; D gene unclear. Trimming took off 0 bases at V and 3 bases at J, with 7 bases between the two ends. In germline, CDR1 is SGHKS, CDR2 YYEKEE (reference sequence). The CDR3 is 13 residues long. The CDR3 nucleotides read TGTGCCAGCAGCTTGGGCTCGAACTACGAGCAGTACTTC. Its translation is CASSLGSNYEQYF.

This clonotype was observed at least ten times. V and J are TRBV11-2 and TRBJ2-1; 10 bases agree with TRBD2. The CDR3 extends over 15 amino acids. Germline CDR1 reads SGHAT; CDR2 reads FQNNGV. The J segment lost 10 bases and the V segment lost 0 bases, leaving 6 bases of the junction unmatched. CDR3 protein: CASSLDLAGVREQFF. The CDR3 DNA reads as TGTGCCAGCAGCTTAGATCTAGCGGGAGTGAGGGAGCAGTTCTTC.

The V call is TRBV2, the J call TRBJ2-1; D is perhaps TRBD2 (5 bases). CDR3 length equals 17 residues. V was trimmed by 2 bases and J by 4 bases, leaving 18 bases between them. The germline V gene has CDR1 SNHLY and CDR2 FYNNEI. The CDR3 protein is CASSERGQASIYNEQFF. As DNA, the CDR3 is TGTGCCAGCAGTGAAAGAGGGCAGGCCTCCATTTACAATGAGCAGTTCTTC.

The chain carries TRBV28 and TRBJ1-1, with D tentatively TRBD1 (6 bases). Trimming removed 4 bases from V and 10 bases from J, with 13 bases in between. Per the germline V gene, CDR1 is MDHEN and CDR2 is SYDVKM. The CDR3 has 12 residues. CDR3 amino acids: CASSSRGVGAFF. CDR3 DNA: TGTGCCAGCAGTTCTAGGGGGGTGGGAGCTTTCTTT.